The clone carrying this TCR beta chain showed up just once. Its cognate antigen is unknown. Libraries were prepared by immunoSEQ multiplex PCR; TCRdb keeps only in-frame clonotypes and omits some of them. The table records about 85,000 clones, 89% of them present only once. This record comes from a study of T cell responses to AZD1222 COVID-19 vaccine. The CDR3 totals 16 residues. CDR1 is SGHTA and CDR2 is FQGNSA in the germline V gene. V was cut by 6 bases and J by 0 bases, with 14 bases left in between. Study conclusions and caveats: Vaccination with two AZD1222 doses was followed by a rise in Spike-specific TCR breadth and depth. No day 14 peak samples; only post-peak repertoires were characterized.

The chain has TRBV7-2 and TRBJ2-2, with D perhaps matching TRBD1 (6 bases). The specimen was peripheral blood, collected on day 0 of AZD1222 vaccination. This TCR was recovered from an adult in good health. CDR3 region: CASRKAGTPNTGELFF. In DNA, the CDR3 is TGTGCCAGCAGGAAAGCTGGGACACCGAACACCGGGGAGCTGTTTTTT.